This is a list of T cell receptor beta chains from one sample in a study of vaccination effects on CD4 cells after COVID-19. Here immunoSEQ multiplex PCR was the method, and the copy in TCRdb shows in-frame clones only, minus some. Among roughly 34,000 clones listed, approximately 78% were seen once. No antigen has been identified for these receptors. Source: CD4+ T cells from PBMCs cultured with HCoV-NL63 spike peptides, taken after COVID-19 vaccination. The receptors shown here come from a human donor who received a COVID-19 vaccine. Some clones in this sample may be carry-over from other donors' samples. CDR3s include the opening cysteine and the closing phenylalanine or tryptophan. D genes are given only for firm matches. For some rows the clone size is stated as once, few or many, or as a class when expanded; others skip it.

CDR3 DNA	CDR3 protein	V gene	J gene	clone size	D gene
TGTGCCAGCGGAGACAGGGGACAAGGATATGGCTACACCTTC	CASGDRGQGYGYTF	TRBV7-2	TRBJ1-2	few	TRBD1
TGTGCCAGCAGTAATACAGGGGGTTTAGAGCAGTTCTTC	CASSNTGGLEQFF	TRBV6-5	TRBJ2-1	.	TRBD1
TGTGCCAGCAGCCGACTGGGACCCCAAGAGACCCAGTACTTC	CASSRLGPQETQYF	TRBV14	TRBJ2-5	.	.
TGCGCCAGCAGCCAAGTGATCGGGGGCAATCAGCCCCAGCATTTT	CASSQVIGGNQPQHF	TRBV4-3	TRBJ1-5	.	.
TGCGCCAGCAGCTTGGCCAGCCAGGGAAACACCATATATTTT	CASSLASQGNTIYF	TRBV5-1	TRBJ1-3	.	.
TGTGCCAGCATGGCCTTTACTTCGAACACTGAAGCTTTCTTT	CASMAFTSNTEAFF	TRBV2	TRBJ1-1	.	.
TGTGCAGTGGGAAGGGCAACTAATGAAAAACTGTTTTTT	CAVGRATNEKLFF	TRBV19	TRBJ1-4	.	.
TGTGCCAGCAGTGGGAACAGGGGACGGAGGAGTACTGAAGCTTTCTTT	CASSGNRGRRSTEAFF	TRBV25-1	TRBJ1-1	.	TRBD1
TGCGCCAGCAGCTTGCTAGCGGGGAGTCAAGAGACCCAGTACTTC	CASSLLAGSQETQYF	TRBV5-1	TRBJ2-5	.	TRBD2
TGCGCCAGCAGCCAAACACGCACCAGGGGCTCTGGGGCCAACGTCCTGACTTTC	CASSQTRTRGSGANVLTF	TRBV4-1	TRBJ2-6	.	.
TGTGCCAGCTCACCTGCTAGGACACCCCAGGGGGAGACCCAGTACTTC	CASSPARTPQGETQYF	TRBV18	TRBJ2-5	.	.
TGTGCCTGGAGGAGGGGCAGGACCCATAACTATGGCTACACCTTC	CAWRRGRTHNYGYTF	TRBV30	TRBJ1-2	.	.
TGTGCCAGCAGCGCGGGACAGGGCTTTAATTCACCCCTCCACTTT	CASSAGQGFNSPLHF	TRBV9	TRBJ1-6	.	TRBD1
TGTGCCAGCAGCCAAGGCGTTTTACAGGGATCTGGAAACACCATATATTTT	CASSQGVLQGSGNTIYF	TRBV3-1/TRBV3-2	TRBJ1-3	.	.
TGCGCCAGCAGCATTACACAGGATGGCTACACCTTC	CASSITQDGYTF	TRBV5-1	TRBJ1-2	.	.
TGTGCCAGCAGCTTGGGTCTCGGGGGGGCAAGGTCCAGAAACAATGAGCAGTTCTTC	CASSLGLGGARSRNNEQFF	TRBV5-6	TRBJ2-1	.	TRBD2
TGTGCCAGTGGGCTTGAGTCCAGCTCTGGAAACACCATATATTTT	CASGLESSSGNTIYF	TRBV19	TRBJ1-3	.	.
TGTGCCAGCGGGTTTGCCCGTATTGCTGAAGCTTTCTTT	CASGFARIAEAFF	TRBV12-3/TRBV12-4	TRBJ1-1	few	.
TGTGCCAGCACGATTCCCAATCAGCCCCAGCATTTT	CASTIPNQPQHF	TRBV6-6	TRBJ1-5	.	.
TGTGCCAGCAGCACCCGGGGCTCAGGCGGAGAGACCCAGTACTTC	CASSTRGSGGETQYF	TRBV6-2/TRBV6-3	TRBJ2-5	once	.
TGTGCCACCAGTGATCCCGGGACAGGGGGCGCAGAGACCCAGTACTTC	CATSDPGTGGAETQYF	TRBV24-1	TRBJ2-5	.	TRBD1
TGTGCCAGCAGTTACTCAGGTCAGGAGGGCTACACCTTC	CASSYSGQEGYTF	TRBV6-2/TRBV6-3	TRBJ1-2	.	.
TGTGCCAGCAGCTTAGGGGGGTTCTACAATGAGCAGTTCTTC	CASSLGGFYNEQFF	TRBV7-2	TRBJ2-1	.	.
TGTGCCACCAGTGACTCCAGGGGACCTGGAAACACCATATATTTT	CATSDSRGPGNTIYF	TRBV24-1	TRBJ1-3	.	.
TGTGCCAGCAGCTACAGCGGGGGGGCCAGGAACATTCAGTACTTC	CASSYSGGARNIQYF	TRBV7-9	TRBJ2-4	few	TRBD2
TGTGCCAGCAGCTTAGTAGATCGGGGTTCACCCCTCCACTTT	CASSLVDRGSPLHF	TRBV7-8	TRBJ1-6	.	.
TGTGCCAGCTATTTCCGCGCTGGGGCCCAGAACACTGAAGCTTTCTTT	CASYFRAGAQNTEAFF	TRBV18	TRBJ1-1	.	.
TGTGCCAGTAGTCCCCAATCGACAGGTTATAGCAATCAGCCCCAGCATTTT	CASSPQSTGYSNQPQHF	TRBV19	TRBJ1-5	.	.
TGTGCCAGTAGTATTGAAGTGGAAGTTAGATATGGCTACACCTTC	CASSIEVEVRYGYTF	TRBV19	TRBJ1-2	.	.
TGTGCCAGCAGTAGAGACAGGGGGCTCAATCAGCCCCAGCATTTT	CASSRDRGLNQPQHF	TRBV6-5	TRBJ1-5	few	TRBD1
TGTGCCAGCAGTTACTCGGGGAATTCACCCCTCCACTTT	CASSYSGNSPLHF	TRBV6-6	TRBJ1-6	.	.
TGTGCCAGCAGTTTTACCGTGTCCCAAGAAGCTTTCTTT	CASSFTVSQEAFF	TRBV6-6	TRBJ1-1	.	.
TGTGCCAGCAGCCGGGGGGTTGGGGCCAACGTCCTGACTTTC	CASSRGVGANVLTF	TRBV6-2/TRBV6-3	TRBJ2-6	.	TRBD2
TGTGCCAGCAGTCGAGCGGGGGCCTACAATGAGCAGTTCTTC	CASSRAGAYNEQFF	TRBV28	TRBJ2-1	.	TRBD2
TGCGCCAGCAGTAGGGGACAGGGGGCCGGGGAGCTGTTTTTT	CASSRGQGAGELFF	TRBV10-1	TRBJ2-2	few	TRBD1
TGTGCCAGCAGCGGAGGATCTTCCAGGGCTAATGAAAAACTGTTTTTT	CASSGGSSRANEKLFF	TRBV9	TRBJ1-4	.	.
TGTGCCAGCAGCGCGACATTCTTAGATGATACGCAGTATTTT	CASSATFLDDTQYF	TRBV5-4	TRBJ2-3	.	.
TGTGCCAGCAGCTCACGGACAGCTCTCCCTTTAGATGGCTACACCTTC	CASSSRTALPLDGYTF	TRBV9	TRBJ1-2	.	.
TGTGCCAGTAGTCCCGGGTTTTCTGGAAACACCATATATTTT	CASSPGFSGNTIYF	TRBV19	TRBJ1-3	.	.
TGTGCCAGCAATTGGGGGGTCACCGGGGAGCTGTTTTTT	CASNWGVTGELFF	TRBV12-3/TRBV12-4	TRBJ2-2	.	.
TGCGCCAGCAGCTTAGGGACAGGGGTGAGCGATGAGCAGTTCTTC	CASSLGTGVSDEQFF	TRBV5-1	TRBJ2-1	.	TRBD1
TGTGCCAGCATGTTCGGCGGGCCTCTAGCCAAAAACATTCAGTACTTC	CASMFGGPLAKNIQYF	TRBV5-6	TRBJ2-4	.	.
TGTGCCAGTAGCCCTCGGGAGACCCAGTACTTC	CASSPRETQYF	TRBV5-8	TRBJ2-5	.	.
TGTGCCTGGAGTGTACTCTTGTGGAACACTGAAGCTTTCTTT	CAWSVLLWNTEAFF	TRBV30	TRBJ1-1	few	.
TGTGCCAGCAGTCTAGATTGGGTTGAAAAACTGTTTTTT	CASSLDWVEKLFF	TRBV6-6	TRBJ1-4	few	.
TGTGCCAGCAGTGAATGGGGCTCCGTAGGAGAAAAACTGTTTTTT	CASSEWGSVGEKLFF	TRBV6-1	TRBJ1-4	.	.